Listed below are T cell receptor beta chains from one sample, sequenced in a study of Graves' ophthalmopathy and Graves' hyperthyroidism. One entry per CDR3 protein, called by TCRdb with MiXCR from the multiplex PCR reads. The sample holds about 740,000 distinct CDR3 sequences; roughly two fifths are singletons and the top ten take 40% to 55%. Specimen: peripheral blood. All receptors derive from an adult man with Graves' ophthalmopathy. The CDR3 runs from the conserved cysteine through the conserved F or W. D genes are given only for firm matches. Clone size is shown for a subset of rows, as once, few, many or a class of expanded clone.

CDR3aa: CASSRQGGNSPLHF; CDR3nt: TGTGCCAGCAGTAGACAGGGCGGGAATTCACCCCTCCACTTT; v_gene: TRBV12-3/TRBV12-4; abundance: many; len: 14; d_gene: TRBD1; j_gene: TRBJ1-6
CDR3aa: CASSYSRARQETQYF; CDR3nt: TGTGCCAGCAGTTACTCCAGGGCTAGACAAGAGACCCAGTACTTC; v_gene: TRBV6-6; abundance: .; len: 15; d_gene: .; j_gene: TRBJ2-5
CDR3aa: CASSDPWTSGGVADTQYF; CDR3nt: TGTGCCAGCAGTGACCCCTGGACTAGCGGGGGAGTAGCAGATACGCAGTATTTT; v_gene: TRBV25-1; abundance: .; len: 18; d_gene: TRBD2; j_gene: TRBJ2-3
CDR3aa: CASSPWTVGPTEQYF; CDR3nt: TGTGCCAGCAGTCCATGGACCGTCGGTCCGACCGAGCAGTACTTC; v_gene: TRBV6-6; abundance: .; len: 15; d_gene: .; j_gene: TRBJ2-7
CDR3aa: CATRSQSYEQYF; CDR3nt: TGTGCCACTCGGAGCCAATCCTACGAGCAGTACTTC; v_gene: TRBV10-3; abundance: .; len: 12; d_gene: .; j_gene: TRBJ2-7
CDR3aa: CSARDSETGGVETQYF; CDR3nt: TGCAGTGCTAGAGATTCAGAGACAGGGGGCGTGGAGACCCAGTACTTC; v_gene: TRBV20-1; abundance: .; len: 16; d_gene: TRBD1; j_gene: TRBJ2-5
CDR3aa: CASRLGLAGFDEQFF; CDR3nt: TGTGCCAGCAGACTGGGACTAGCGGGCTTTGATGAGCAGTTCTTC; v_gene: TRBV2; abundance: .; len: 15; d_gene: TRBD2; j_gene: TRBJ2-1
CDR3aa: CASSLSGGLYEQYF; CDR3nt: TGCGCCAGCAGCTTGAGCGGGGGGCTCTACGAGCAGTACTTC; v_gene: TRBV5-1; abundance: many; len: 14; d_gene: TRBD2; j_gene: TRBJ2-7
CDR3aa: CSASPGNTEAFF; CDR3nt: TGCAGTGCTAGTCCCGGCAACACTGAAGCTTTCTTT; v_gene: TRBV20-1; abundance: many; len: 12; d_gene: .; j_gene: TRBJ1-1
CDR3aa: CASSQTQGFEQYF; CDR3nt: TGCGCCAGCAGCCAAACCCAGGGATTCGAGCAGTACTTC; v_gene: TRBV10-2; abundance: few; len: 13; d_gene: .; j_gene: TRBJ2-7
CDR3aa: CASSQDGETEAFF; CDR3nt: TGCGCCAGCAGCCAAGACGGAGAAACTGAAGCTTTCTTT; v_gene: TRBV4-3; abundance: .; len: 13; d_gene: .; j_gene: TRBJ1-1
CDR3aa: CASSCAFWHTF; CDR3nt: TGTGCCAGCAGCTGCGCTTTCTGGCACACCTTC; v_gene: TRBV12-3/TRBV12-4; abundance: once; len: 11; d_gene: .; j_gene: TRBJ1-2
CDR3aa: CASSQQQGKNQPQHF; CDR3nt: TGTGCCAGCAGCCAACAACAGGGGAAAAATCAGCCCCAGCATTTT; v_gene: TRBV7-2; abundance: .; len: 15; d_gene: TRBD1; j_gene: TRBJ1-5
CDR3aa: CATSSRGARSYEQYF; CDR3nt: TGTGCCACCAGCAGTAGGGGGGCCCGCTCCTACGAGCAGTACTTC; v_gene: TRBV15; abundance: .; len: 15; d_gene: .; j_gene: TRBJ2-7
CDR3aa: CASSWGGAGNEKLFF; CDR3nt: TGTGCCAGCAGTTGGGGTGGCGCGGGTAATGAAAAACTGTTTTTT; v_gene: TRBV25-1; abundance: .; len: 15; d_gene: .; j_gene: TRBJ1-4
CDR3aa: CASSVGPNTEAFF; CDR3nt: TGTGCCAGCAGCGTCGGGCCGAACACTGAAGCTTTCTTT; v_gene: TRBV7-3; abundance: many; len: 13; d_gene: .; j_gene: TRBJ1-1
CDR3aa: CASGTNYGYTF; CDR3nt: TGCGCCAGCGGGACAAACTATGGCTACACCTTC; v_gene: TRBV5-1; abundance: many; len: 11; d_gene: .; j_gene: TRBJ1-2
CDR3aa: CASTVLTF; CDR3nt: TGTGCCAGCACCGTCCTGACTTTC; v_gene: TRBV7-9; abundance: few; len: 8; d_gene: .; j_gene: TRBJ2-6
CDR3aa: CASSGLLNTEAFF; CDR3nt: TGTGCCAGCAGTGGACTCCTGAACACTGAAGCTTTCTTT; v_gene: TRBV7-2; abundance: few; len: 13; d_gene: .; j_gene: TRBJ1-1
CDR3aa: CASSTGPVQYEQYF; CDR3nt: TGTGCCAGCAGTACCGGGCCCGTCCAATACGAGCAGTACTTC; v_gene: TRBV7-3; abundance: .; len: 14; d_gene: .; j_gene: TRBJ2-7
CDR3aa: CASSLSLGLAGGDGEQYF; CDR3nt: TGTGCCAGCAGTTTATCTCTCGGACTAGCGGGAGGAGATGGCGAGCAGTACTTC; v_gene: TRBV15; abundance: .; len: 18; d_gene: TRBD2; j_gene: TRBJ2-7
CDR3aa: CASSLEVRFNSPLHF; CDR3nt: TGTGCCAGCAGCTTGGAGGTCCGGTTTAATTCACCCCTCCACTTT; v_gene: TRBV25-1; abundance: .; len: 15; d_gene: .; j_gene: TRBJ1-6
CDR3aa: CASSGGVRRNTEAFF; CDR3nt: TGTGCCAGCAGCGGCGGGGTGCGTCGGAACACTGAAGCTTTCTTT; v_gene: TRBV5-8; abundance: .; len: 15; d_gene: .; j_gene: TRBJ1-1
CDR3aa: CASSALGLHSGANVLTF; CDR3nt: TGTGCCAGCAGCGCCCTCGGTCTTCACTCTGGGGCCAACGTCCTGACTTTC; v_gene: TRBV7-9; abundance: .; len: 17; d_gene: .; j_gene: TRBJ2-6
CDR3aa: CASSWGAGFNGYTF; CDR3nt: TGCGCCAGCAGTTGGGGGGCAGGGTTTAATGGCTACACCTTC; v_gene: TRBV10-2; abundance: .; len: 14; d_gene: .; j_gene: TRBJ1-2
CDR3aa: CASSYRGRQNTEAFF; CDR3nt: TGTGCCAGCAGTTACCGCGGCAGACAGAACACTGAAGCTTTCTTT; v_gene: TRBV6-5; abundance: .; len: 15; d_gene: .; j_gene: TRBJ1-1
CDR3aa: CASSPGTRLSGNTIYF; CDR3nt: TGTGCCAGCAGTCCCGGGACAAGACTCTCTGGAAACACCATATATTTT; v_gene: TRBV12-3/TRBV12-4; abundance: .; len: 16; d_gene: .; j_gene: TRBJ1-3
CDR3aa: CASNRQMNTEAFF; CDR3nt: TGTGCCAGCAATCGACAGATGAACACTGAAGCTTTCTTT; v_gene: TRBV12-3/TRBV12-4; abundance: many; len: 13; d_gene: .; j_gene: TRBJ1-1
CDR3aa: CASRRGGNNEKLFF; CDR3nt: TGTGCCAGCAGGAGGGGGGGGAATAATGAAAAACTGTTTTTT; v_gene: TRBV2; abundance: .; len: 14; d_gene: .; j_gene: TRBJ1-4
CDR3aa: CASSLAPNTEAFF; CDR3nt: TGTGCCAGCAGCTTAGCCCCCAACACTGAAGCTTTCTTT; v_gene: TRBV7-9; abundance: many; len: 13; d_gene: .; j_gene: TRBJ1-1
CDR3aa: CAISEGTGELFF; CDR3nt: TGTGCCATCAGCGAAGGGACCGGGGAGCTGTTTTTT; v_gene: TRBV10-3; abundance: many; len: 12; d_gene: .; j_gene: TRBJ2-2
CDR3aa: CASSSQANNQPQHF; CDR3nt: TGTGCCAGTAGTAGTCAGGCCAACAATCAGCCCCAGCATTTT; v_gene: TRBV19; abundance: .; len: 14; d_gene: .; j_gene: TRBJ1-5
CDR3aa: CASSYSDAGSSYNSPLHF; CDR3nt: TGTGCCAGCAGTTACTCGGACGCGGGGAGCTCCTATAATTCACCCCTCCACTTT; v_gene: TRBV14; abundance: .; len: 18; d_gene: .; j_gene: TRBJ1-6
CDR3aa: CASSSPTSGRSHEQYF; CDR3nt: TGTGCCAGCAGCTCCCCGACTAGCGGGAGGTCCCACGAGCAGTACTTC; v_gene: TRBV7-9; abundance: few; len: 16; d_gene: TRBD2; j_gene: TRBJ2-7
CDR3aa: CASSQGDRDTETQYF; CDR3nt: TGCGCCAGCAGCCAAGGGGACAGGGATACAGAGACCCAGTACTTC; v_gene: TRBV4-3; abundance: few; len: 15; d_gene: TRBD1; j_gene: TRBJ2-5
CDR3aa: CASSLGPDNEEQYF; CDR3nt: TGTGCCAGCAGCTTAGGGCCCGACAACGAGGAGCAGTACTTC; v_gene: TRBV7-2; abundance: .; len: 14; d_gene: .; j_gene: TRBJ2-7
CDR3aa: CASNDGQGAYRTYEQYF; CDR3nt: TGTGCCAGCAACGACGGACAGGGGGCATACCGGACCTACGAGCAGTACTTC; v_gene: TRBV6-2/TRBV6-3; abundance: .; len: 17; d_gene: TRBD1; j_gene: TRBJ2-7
CDR3aa: CASSVGTGISGNTIYF; CDR3nt: TGTGCCAGCAGCGTAGGGACAGGGATATCTGGAAACACCATATATTTT; v_gene: TRBV9; abundance: .; len: 16; d_gene: TRBD1; j_gene: TRBJ1-3